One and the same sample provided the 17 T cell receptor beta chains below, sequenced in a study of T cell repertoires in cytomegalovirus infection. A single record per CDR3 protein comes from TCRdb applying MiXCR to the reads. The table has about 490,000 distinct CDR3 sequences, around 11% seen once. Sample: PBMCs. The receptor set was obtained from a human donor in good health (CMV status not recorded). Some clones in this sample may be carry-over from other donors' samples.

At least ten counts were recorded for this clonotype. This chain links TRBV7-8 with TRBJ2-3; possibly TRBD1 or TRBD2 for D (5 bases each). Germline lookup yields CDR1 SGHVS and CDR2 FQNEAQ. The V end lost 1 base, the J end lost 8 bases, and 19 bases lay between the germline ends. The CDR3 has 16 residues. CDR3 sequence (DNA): TGTGCCAGCAGCTTAGTAACTAGTGGGGCTTACGGTACGCAGTATTTT. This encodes CASSLVTSGAYGTQYF. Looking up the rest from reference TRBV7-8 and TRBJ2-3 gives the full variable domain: GAGVSQSPRYKVAKRGQDVALRCDPISGHVSLFWYQQALGQGPEFLTYFQNEAQLDKSGLPSDRFFAERPEGSVSTLKIQRTQQEDSAVYLCASSLVTSGAYGTQYFGPGTRLTVL.

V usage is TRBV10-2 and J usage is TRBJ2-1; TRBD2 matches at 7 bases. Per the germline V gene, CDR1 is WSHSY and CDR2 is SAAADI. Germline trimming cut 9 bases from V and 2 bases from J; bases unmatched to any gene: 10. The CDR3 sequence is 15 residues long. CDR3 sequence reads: CASGGGSSTYNEQFF. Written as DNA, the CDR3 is TGCGCCAGTGGGGGGGGGTCCTCCACCTACAATGAGCAGTTCTTC.

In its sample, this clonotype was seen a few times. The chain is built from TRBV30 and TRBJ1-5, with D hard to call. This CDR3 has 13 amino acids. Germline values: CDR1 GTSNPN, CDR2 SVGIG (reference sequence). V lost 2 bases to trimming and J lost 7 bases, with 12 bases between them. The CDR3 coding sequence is TGTGCCTGGAGTTTAGGAGAGCAGCAGCCCCAGCATTTT. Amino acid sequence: CAWSLGEQQPQHF.

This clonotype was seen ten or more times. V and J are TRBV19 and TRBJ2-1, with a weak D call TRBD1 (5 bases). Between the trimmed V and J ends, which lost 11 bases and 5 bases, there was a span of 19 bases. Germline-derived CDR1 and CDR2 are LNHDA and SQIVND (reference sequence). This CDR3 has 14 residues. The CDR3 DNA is TGTGCCTCGAAGATGACCAGGGCCGACAATGAGCAGTTCTTC. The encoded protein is CASKMTRADNEQFF.

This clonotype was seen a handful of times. The CDR3 protein is CASSLSTSNYGYTF. DNA of the CDR3: TGTGCCAGCAGCCTCTCAACCTCGAACTATGGCTACACCTTC. V usage is TRBV3-1 and J usage is TRBJ1-2; D ambiguous. In germline, CDR1 is LGHDT, CDR2 YNNKEL (reference sequence). The V gene lost 4 bases and the J gene lost 2 bases, with 11 bases spanning the gap. The CDR3 consists of 14 residues. Variable domain in full (rest from reference TRBV3-1 and TRBJ1-2): DTAVSQTPKYLVTQMGNDKSIKCEQNLGHDTMYWYKQDSKKFLKIMFSYNNKELIINETVPNRFSPKSPDKAHLNLHINSLELGDSAVYFCASSLSTSNYGYTFGSGTRLTVV.

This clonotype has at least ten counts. In nucleotides, the CDR3 is TGTGCCAGCAGGGGACAGGGGACGAACACCGGGGAGCTGTTTTTT. Its protein product is CASRGQGTNTGELFF. The rearrangement joins TRBV7-9 to TRBJ2-2, with 10 nucleotides matching TRBD1. The CDR3 covers 15 residues. The J segment lost 0 bases and the V segment lost 6 bases, leaving 1 base of the junction unmatched. Germline lookup yields CDR1 SEHNR and CDR2 FQNEAQ (reference sequence). The full variable domain, its missing parts supplied by reference TRBV7-9 and TRBJ2-2, is DTGVSQNPRHKITKRGQNVTFRCDPISEHNRLYWYRQTLGQGPEFLTYFQNEAQLEKSRLLSDRFSAERPKGSFSTLEIQRTEQGDSAMYLCASRGQGTNTGELFFGEGSRLTVL.

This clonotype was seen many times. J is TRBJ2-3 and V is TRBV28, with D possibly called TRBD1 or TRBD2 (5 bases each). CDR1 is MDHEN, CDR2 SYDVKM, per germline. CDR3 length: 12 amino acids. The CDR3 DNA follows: TGTATGTCTTTCGTTGAGGGGAGTACGCAGTATTTT. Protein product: CMSFVEGSTQYF.

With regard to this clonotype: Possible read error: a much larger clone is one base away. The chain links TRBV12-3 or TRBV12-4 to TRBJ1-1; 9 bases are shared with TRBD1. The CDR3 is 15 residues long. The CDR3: CASSLARQGDTEASF. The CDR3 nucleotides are TGTGCCAGCAGTTTAGCGCGACAGGGGGACACTGAAGCTTCCTTT.

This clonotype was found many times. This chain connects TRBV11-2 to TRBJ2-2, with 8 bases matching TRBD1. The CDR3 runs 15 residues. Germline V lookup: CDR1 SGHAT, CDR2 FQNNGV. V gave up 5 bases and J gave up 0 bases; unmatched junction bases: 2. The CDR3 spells CASSPDRANTGELFF. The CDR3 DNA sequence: TGTGCCAGCAGCCCGGACAGGGCGAACACCGGGGAGCTGTTTTTT. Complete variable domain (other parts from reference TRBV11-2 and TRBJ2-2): EAGVAQSPRYKIIEKRQSVAFWCNPISGHATLYWYQQILGQGPKLLIQFQNNGVVDDSQLPKDRFSAERLKGVDSTLKIQPAKLEDSAVYLCASSPDRANTGELFFGEGSRLTVL.

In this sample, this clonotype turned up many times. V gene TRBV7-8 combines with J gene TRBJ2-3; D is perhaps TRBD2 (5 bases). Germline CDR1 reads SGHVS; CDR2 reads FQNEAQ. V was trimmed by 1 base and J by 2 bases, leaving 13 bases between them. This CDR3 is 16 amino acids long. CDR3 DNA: TGTGCCAGCAGCTTAGTACGGGGTAGTCTCACAGATACGCAGTATTTT. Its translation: CASSLVRGSLTDTQYF. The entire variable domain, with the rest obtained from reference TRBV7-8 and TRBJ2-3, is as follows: GAGVSQSPRYKVAKRGQDVALRCDPISGHVSLFWYQQALGQGPEFLTYFQNEAQLDKSGLPSDRFFAERPEGSVSTLKIQRTQQEDSAVYLCASSLVRGSLTDTQYFGPGTRLTVL.

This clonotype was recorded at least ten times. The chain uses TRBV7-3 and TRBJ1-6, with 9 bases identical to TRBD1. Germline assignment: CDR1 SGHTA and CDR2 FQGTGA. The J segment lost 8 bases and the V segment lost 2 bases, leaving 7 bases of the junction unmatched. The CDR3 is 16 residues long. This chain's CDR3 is CASSLAGQGTDSPLHF. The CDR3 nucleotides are TGTGCCAGCAGCTTAGCGGGACAGGGAACGGATTCACCCCTCCACTTT.

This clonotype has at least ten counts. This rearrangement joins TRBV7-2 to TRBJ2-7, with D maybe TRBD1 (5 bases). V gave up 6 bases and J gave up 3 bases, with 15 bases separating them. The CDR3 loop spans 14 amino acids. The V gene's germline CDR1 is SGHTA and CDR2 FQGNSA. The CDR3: CASSIMTANYEQYF. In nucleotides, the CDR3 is TGTGCCAGCAGTATAATGACAGCTAACTACGAGCAGTACTTC. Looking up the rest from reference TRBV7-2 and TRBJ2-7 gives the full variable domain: GAGVSQSPSNKVTEKGKDVELRCDPISGHTALYWYRQSLGQGLEFLIYFQGNSAPDKSGLPSDRFSAERTGGSVSTLTIQRTQQEDSAVYLCASSIMTANYEQYFGPGTRLTVT.

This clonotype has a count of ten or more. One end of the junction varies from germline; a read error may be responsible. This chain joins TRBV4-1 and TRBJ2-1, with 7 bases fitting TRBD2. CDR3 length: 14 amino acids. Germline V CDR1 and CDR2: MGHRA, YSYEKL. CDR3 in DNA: TGCGCCAGCAGCCGCGGGGGAAAGGACAATGAGCAGTTATTC. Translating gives CASSRGGKDNEQLF.

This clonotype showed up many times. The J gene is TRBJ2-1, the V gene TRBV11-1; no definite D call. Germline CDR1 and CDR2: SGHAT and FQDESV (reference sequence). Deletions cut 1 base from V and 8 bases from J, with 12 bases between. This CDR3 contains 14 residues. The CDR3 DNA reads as TGTGCCAGCAGCTTAGACTCCCGGTCCGATGAGCAGTTCTTC. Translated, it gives CASSLDSRSDEQFF.

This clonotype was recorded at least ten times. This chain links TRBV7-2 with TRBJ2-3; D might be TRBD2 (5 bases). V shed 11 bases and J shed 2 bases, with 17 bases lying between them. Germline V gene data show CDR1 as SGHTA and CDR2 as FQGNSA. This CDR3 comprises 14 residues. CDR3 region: CAGSEDLPTDTQYF. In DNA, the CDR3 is TGTGCCGGCTCGGAGGACCTCCCCACAGATACGCAGTATTTT.

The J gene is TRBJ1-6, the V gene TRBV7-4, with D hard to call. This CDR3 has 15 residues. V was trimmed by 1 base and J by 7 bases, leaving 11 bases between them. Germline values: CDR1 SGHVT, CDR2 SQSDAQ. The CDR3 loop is CASSLEEESNSPLHF. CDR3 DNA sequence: TGTGCCAGCAGCTTAGAGGAGGAAAGCAATTCACCCCTCCACTTT.

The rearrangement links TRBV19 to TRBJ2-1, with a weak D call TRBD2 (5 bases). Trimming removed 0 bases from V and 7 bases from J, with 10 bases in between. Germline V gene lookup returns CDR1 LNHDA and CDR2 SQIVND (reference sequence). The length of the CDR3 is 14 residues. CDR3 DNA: TGTGCCAGTAGTATAGAAATGAGGGCTAATGAGCAGTTCTTC. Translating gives CASSIEMRANEQFF.